This T cell receptor (beta chain) was captured in a study of blood T cells in healthy people across ages. Healthy Caucasians from Russia aged roughly 6 to 95 served as donors. The V segment lost 2 bases and the J segment 8 bases; nucleotides outside the gene matches: 13. The CDR3 loop spans 17 amino acids. Per the germline V gene, CDR1 is ENHRY and CDR2 is SYGVKD. A second about 7 to 11 cycle PCR used barcoded and J-beta primers. MiXCR was run by TCRdb on the 5' RACE reads, yielding one entry per CDR3 protein. The table includes roughly 680,000 distinct CDR3 sequences, 45% to 50% detected once. This clonotype originated in a woman aged 60-75 years in good health. The material sequenced was blood. This chain links TRBV10-3 with TRBJ2-3; the match to TRBD2 covers 10 bases. CDR3 sequence: CAISEARLAGEFGTQYF. Here the CDR3 DNA reads TGTGCCATCAGTGAGGCCAGGCTAGCGGGAGAATTCGGTACGCAGTATTTT.